The 22 T cell receptor beta chains below come from one sample, sequenced in a study of CD8 T cells in Susac syndrome. The RNA, 0.5 to 1 ug, was put through reverse transcription using random hexamers. TCRdb reprocessed the immunoSEQ multiplex PCR reads via MiXCR and lists one record per CDR3 protein. The sample lists roughly 200,000 distinct CDR3 sequences, over 85% seen once, with 0.095% to 0.12% in the top ten. The sample consisted of CD4+ T cells from PBMCs. The receptors stem from a human donor in good health.

This clonotype came up once. The V gene is TRBV6-5, the J gene TRBJ1-5, with a tentative D call TRBD1 (6 bases). Trimming shortened V by 2 bases and J by 3 bases, and 8 bases separated the two germline ends. From germline, CDR1 is MNHEY and CDR2 SVGAGI. The CDR3 extends over 14 amino acids. CDR3 region: CASSYRQDNQPQHF. In DNA, the CDR3 is TGTGCCAGCAGTTACAGACAGGACAATCAGCCCCAGCATTTT.

The rearrangement links TRBV5-1 to TRBJ1-6, with D hard to call. Germline V gene data show CDR1 as SGHRS and CDR2 as YFSETQ. V was shortened by 1 base and J by 5 bases, with 10 bases between the two germline ends. The CDR3 contains 15 residues. The CDR3 region is CASSLISGDNSPLHF. For the CDR3, the DNA is TGCGCCAGCAGCTTGATAAGCGGGGATAATTCACCCCTCCACTTT.

Here the CDR3 DNA reads TGTGCCATAAAACGGACAGGGAACACTGAAGCTTTCTTT. Its translation is CAIKRTGNTEAFF. The chain recombines TRBV19 with TRBJ1-1; TRBD1 matches at 7 bases. From germline, CDR1 is LNHDA and CDR2 SQIVND (reference sequence). The CDR3 is 13 amino acids. V shed 10 bases, J shed 1 base, and the junction held 6 bases outside the gene matches.

The V gene is TRBV5-1, the J gene TRBJ2-7; weak D call: TRBD2 (5 bases). This CDR3 comprises 13 residues. The germline V gene has CDR1 SGHRS and CDR2 YFSETQ. The V end was cut by 4 bases, the J end by 5 bases, with 13 bases between. The CDR3: CASSPLVEDEQYF. The CDR3 DNA is TGCGCCAGCAGCCCACTAGTCGAGGACGAGCAGTACTTC.

This clonotype is a singleton in its sample. The chain recombines TRBV5-1 with TRBJ1-1; 7 nucleotides match TRBD1. Trimming cost V 5 bases and J 2 bases; bases outside gene matches: 9. This CDR3 is 15 amino acids long. CDR1 SGHRS and CDR2 YFSETQ come from the germline V gene. CDR3 protein: CASSLTGKVNTEAFF. For the CDR3, the DNA is TGCGCCAGCAGTCTGACAGGGAAAGTAAACACTGAAGCTTTCTTT.

The rearrangement links TRBV7-2 to TRBJ1-4; D might be TRBD1 (5 bases). Trimming removed 3 bases from V and 4 bases from J, with 12 bases in between. CDR1 is SGHTA, CDR2 FQGNSA, per germline. This CDR3 comprises 15 residues. This CDR3 reads CASSFRPGVNEKLFF. DNA of the CDR3: TGTGCCAGCAGCTTTCGGCCGGGGGTTAATGAAAAACTGTTTTTT.

The chain links TRBV2 to TRBJ2-3; D possibly corresponds to TRBD2 (6 bases). CDR1 is SNHLY and CDR2 is FYNNEI in the germline V gene. The CDR3 has 15 residues. The V gene lost 3 bases and the J gene lost 2 bases, with 12 bases spanning the gap. The CDR3 nucleotides are TGTGCCAGCAGTGAGGGGAGGACCGCCACAGATACGCAGTATTTT. Protein product: CASSEGRTATDTQYF.

V usage is TRBV7-6 and J usage is TRBJ1-2, with D maybe TRBD1 (5 bases). The CDR3 extends over 15 amino acids. The germline V gene encodes CDR1 SGHVS and CDR2 FNYEAQ. The germline V and J ends were trimmed by 5 bases and 4 bases, with 17 bases remaining between them. The DNA of the CDR3 is TGTGCCAGCAGCCCCCAGCCCCTCGGGGGCTATGGCTACACCTTC. The encoded protein is CASSPQPLGGYGYTF.

Written as DNA, the CDR3 is TGTGCCAGCAGTTACGCTTGGAGTCGGGGGGTAAATCAGCCCCAGCATTTT. Its protein product is CASSYAWSRGVNQPQHF. The genes are TRBV6-5 and TRBJ1-5, with D perhaps TRBD1 (5 bases). The V end lost 2 bases, the J end lost 4 bases, and 18 bases lay between the germline ends. Germline assignment: CDR1 MNHEY and CDR2 SVGAGI. This CDR3 has 17 amino acids.

This chain joins TRBV4-2 and TRBJ1-3; D gene unclear. Trimming removed 3 bases from V and 0 bases from J, with 9 bases in between. The CDR3 has 15 amino acids. Per germline, CDR1 LGHNA and CDR2 YNFKEQ. CDR3 bases: TGTGCCAGCAGCCATAGCAGGTCCTCTGGAAACACCATATATTTT. This gives the protein CASSHSRSSGNTIYF.

This clonotype was counted a single time. The chain has TRBV7-2 and TRBJ2-3; the D gene is possibly TRBD1 (6 bases). Germline CDR1 is SGHTA and CDR2 is FQGNSA. CDR3 length: 16 residues. Trimming left V 1 base short and J 4 bases short, with 15 bases between. CDR3 protein: CASSLESRGLADTQYF. The CDR3, as DNA: TGTGCCAGCAGCTTAGAGAGCAGGGGATTGGCAGATACGCAGTATTTT.

The chain employs TRBV20-1 and TRBJ1-1, with TRBD1 matching over 7 bases. V was clipped by 4 bases and J by 1 base; unmatched bases: 6. This CDR3 comprises 14 residues. In germline, CDR1 is DFQATT, CDR2 SNEGSKA (reference sequence). CDR3 nucleotides: TGCAGTGCTACGTGGGACAGCCGGAACACTGAAGCTTTCTTT. This sequence encodes CSATWDSRNTEAFF.

The genes are TRBV7-8 and TRBJ1-2; tentative D call: TRBD1 (5 bases). In germline, CDR1 is SGHVS, CDR2 FQNEAQ. There are 14 residues in the CDR3. V was cut by 2 bases and J by 4 bases, with 11 bases left in between. The CDR3: CASSLIGQGYGYTF. The CDR3 DNA follows: TGTGCCAGCAGCTTAATCGGCCAGGGCTATGGCTACACCTTC.

This chain links TRBV5-1 with TRBJ1-1; 7 positions match TRBD1. Trimming cost V 4 bases and J 13 bases; bases outside gene matches: 13. From germline, CDR1 is SGHRS and CDR2 YFSETQ. This CDR3 contains 13 residues. The CDR3 region has the DNA TGCGCCAGCAGCATCAGAACAGGGGTCATCGGTTTCTTT. Its translation: CASSIRTGVIGFF.

V usage is TRBV7-3 and J usage is TRBJ2-7, with D possibly TRBD1 on 5 matching bases. Germline V gives CDR1 SGHTA, CDR2 FQGTGA. Trimming took off 3 bases at V and 0 bases at J, with 9 bases between the two ends. The CDR3 is 14 amino acids. The CDR3 DNA reads TGTGCCAGCAGCTTCAGGGATAGCTCCTACGAGCAGTACTTC. Protein: CASSFRDSSYEQYF.

There are a few counts of this clonotype. V is TRBV12-3 or TRBV12-4 and J is TRBJ2-5, with D possibly matching TRBD2 (6 bases). Trimming cost V 5 bases and J 5 bases, with 15 bases left between them. The CDR3 extends over 14 amino acids. Here the CDR3 reads CASSQTSGGETQYF. CDR3 coding DNA: TGTGCCAGCAGTCAGACTAGTGGGGGGGAGACCCAGTACTTC.

The chain couples TRBV2 to TRBJ1-1; 9 bases fit TRBD1. The ends lost 4 bases at V and 4 bases at J; junction bases unmatched: 7. Germline V gene data show CDR1 as SNHLY and CDR2 as FYNNEI. This CDR3 has 15 amino acids. CDR3 loop: CASSALDRGGTEAFF. As DNA, the CDR3 is TGTGCCAGCAGTGCCCTGGACAGGGGAGGCACTGAAGCTTTCTTT.

The chain carries TRBV5-6 and TRBJ1-1; possibly TRBD1 for D (6 bases). The CDR3 loop spans 14 amino acids. Germline V lookup: CDR1 SGHDT, CDR2 YYEEEE. Trimming took off 5 bases at V and 1 base at J, with 12 bases between the two ends. The CDR3 protein is CASRQGPANTEAFF. In DNA form, the CDR3 reads TGTGCCAGCAGACAGGGACCCGCGAACACTGAAGCTTTCTTT.

The chain joins TRBV5-1 to TRBJ1-5; 7 positions match TRBD1. The CDR3 spans 16 residues. V lost 7 bases, J lost 3 bases, and 13 bases stayed unmatched. Looked up from germline, CDR1 is SGHRS and CDR2 is YFSETQ. The CDR3 nucleotides read TGCGCCAGCCCCCGGGACAGACCTGAGGACAATCAGCCCCAGCATTTT. This encodes CASPRDRPEDNQPQHF.

Details on this clonotype: A junction boundary mismatches the germline segment, possibly from a read error. V is TRBV7-7 and J is TRBJ2-2; D is possibly TRBD2 (6 bases). Germline assignment: CDR1 SSHAT and CDR2 FNYEAQ (reference sequence). The CDR3 length is 15 residues. In DNA form, the CDR3 reads TGTGCTAGCAGCTTATTGCGGGGTCGGACCGGGGAGCTGTTTTTT. It yields the protein CASSLLRGRTGELFF.

This clonotype is a singleton in its sample. V usage is TRBV4-2 and J usage is TRBJ1-2; the match to TRBD1 covers 10 bases. V lost 5 bases, J lost 4 bases, and 7 bases stayed unmatched. Germline V lookup: CDR1 LGHNA, CDR2 YNFKEQ. The CDR3 consists of 15 residues. Here the CDR3 reads CASSGQTGGFYGYTF. DNA for the CDR3: TGTGCCAGCAGCGGACAGACAGGGGGCTTCTATGGCTACACCTTC.

V is TRBV5-1 and J is TRBJ2-7; 11 bases match TRBD1. Germline loops: CDR1 SGHRS, CDR2 YFSETQ. Trimming at V came to 0 bases and at J to 0 bases, leaving 5 bases not matched to a gene. This CDR3 is built from 17 residues. The CDR3: CASSLAAGTGGSYEQYF. The CDR3 DNA reads as TGCGCCAGCAGCTTGGCCGCTGGGACAGGGGGCTCCTACGAGCAGTACTTC.